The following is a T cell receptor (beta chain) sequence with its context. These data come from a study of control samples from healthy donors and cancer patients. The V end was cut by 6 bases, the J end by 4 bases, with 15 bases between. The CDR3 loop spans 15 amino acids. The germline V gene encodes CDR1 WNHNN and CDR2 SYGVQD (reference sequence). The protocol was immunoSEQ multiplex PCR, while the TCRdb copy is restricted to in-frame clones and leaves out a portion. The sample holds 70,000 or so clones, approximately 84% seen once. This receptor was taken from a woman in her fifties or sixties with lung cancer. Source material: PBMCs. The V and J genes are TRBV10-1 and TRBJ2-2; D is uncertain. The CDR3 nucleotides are TGCGCCAGCAGCGGTATGTTCGGGTCCACCGGGGAGCTGTTTTTT. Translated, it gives CASSGMFGSTGELFF.